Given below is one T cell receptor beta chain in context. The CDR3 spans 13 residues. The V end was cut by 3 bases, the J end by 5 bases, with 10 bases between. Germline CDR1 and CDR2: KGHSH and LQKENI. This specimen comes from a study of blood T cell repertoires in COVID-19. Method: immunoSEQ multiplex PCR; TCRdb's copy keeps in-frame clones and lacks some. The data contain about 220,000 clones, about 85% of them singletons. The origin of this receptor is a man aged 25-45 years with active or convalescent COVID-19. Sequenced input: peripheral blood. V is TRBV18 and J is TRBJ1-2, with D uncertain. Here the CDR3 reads CASSPEADYGYTF. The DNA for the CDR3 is TGTGCCAGCTCACCTGAGGCAGATTATGGCTACACCTTC.